What follows are 19 T cell receptor beta chains derived from one specimen sequenced in a study of blood T cell repertoires in COVID-19. Profiled with immunoSEQ multiplex PCR; TCRdb holds only in-frame clones, not every one. The sample lists 200,000 to 250,000 clones; around nine tenths were seen once. Sequences were obtained from peripheral blood. The receptor set was obtained from a woman between 65 and 79 years old with active or convalescent COVID-19.

This chain connects TRBV11-2 to TRBJ1-2; no clear D. CDR3 length: 13 residues. CDR1 SGHAT and CDR2 FQNNGV come from the germline V gene. The ends were cut back, 5 bases at V and 4 bases at J, with 11 bases in the middle. CDR3 nucleotide sequence: TGTGCCAGCAGCCCGATAACAGTCTATGGCTACACCTTC. Its translation: CASSPITVYGYTF.

The chain combines TRBV10-3 with TRBJ1-2; no clear D gene. The V and J ends lost 11 bases and 8 bases respectively, with 21 bases between them. CDR1 and CDR2 (germline): ENHRY, SYGVKD. The CDR3 spans 13 residues. The CDR3 is CASTTADYEGYTF. Here the CDR3 DNA reads TGTGCCTCTACTACAGCCGACTATGAAGGCTACACCTTC.

The chain employs TRBV18 and TRBJ1-1, with 9 bases lining up with TRBD1. This CDR3 is 15 amino acids long. The germline V gene encodes CDR1 KGHSH and CDR2 LQKENI. V shed 4 bases and J 0 bases; nucleotides not matched to a gene: 3. The CDR3 region has the DNA TGTGCCAGCTCACACGGACAGGGGATGAACACTGAAGCTTTCTTT. It is translated as CASSHGQGMNTEAFF. Drawing the rest from reference TRBV18 and TRBJ1-1, the complete variable domain is NAGVMQNPRHLVRRRGQEARLRCSPMKGHSHVYWYRQLPEEGLKFMVYLQKENIIDESGMPKERFSAEFPKEGPSILRIQQVVRGDSAAYFCASSHGQGMNTEAFFGQGTRLTVV.

J is TRBJ1-4 and V is TRBV4-3, with 9 bases fitting TRBD1. Germline V lookup: CDR1 LGHNA, CDR2 YSLEER. The V segment lost 3 bases and the J segment 4 bases; nucleotides outside the gene matches: 6. The CDR3 consists of 16 residues. CDR3 sequence (DNA): TGCGCCAGCAGCCAGGGAACGGACAGGGGTAATGAAAAACTGTTTTTT. Its protein product is CASSQGTDRGNEKLFF.

This chain uses TRBV4-1 with TRBJ1-2, with TRBD1 matching 8 bases. V was clipped by 4 bases and J by 3 bases; unmatched bases: 4. The CDR3 extends over 14 amino acids. CDR1 MGHRA and CDR2 YSYEKL come from the germline V gene. The CDR3 here is CASSLDRADYGYTF. The CDR3 bases are TGCGCCAGCAGCCTGGACAGGGCCGACTATGGCTACACCTTC.

Concerning this clone: A much more abundant neighbour one base away suggests this may be a read error. J is TRBJ1-2 and V is TRBV4-3; 7 bases fit TRBD1. The germline CDR1 and CDR2 sequences are LGHNA and YSLEER. There are 18 residues in the CDR3. With 0 bases clipped from V and 9 bases from J, the junction kept 19 bases outside the gene matches. CDR3 DNA: TGCGCCAGCAGCCAAGATAGAGAACAGGGGCTCGCAGGTGGGAGCTACACCTTC. The encoded protein is CASSQDREQGLAGGSYTF.

This clone was counted a single time. V and J are TRBV6-5 and TRBJ2-5, with D unclear. Trimming took 7 bases from V and 9 from J, leaving 9 bases between them. The CDR3 covers 10 residues. Germline V gene lookup returns CDR1 MNHEY and CDR2 SVGAGI. Written as DNA, the CDR3 is TGTGCCAGCAATCAAAAGCCCCAGTACTTC. This codes for CASNQKPQYF.

V usage is TRBV29-1 and J usage is TRBJ1-2, with TRBD1 matching over 9 bases. The CDR3 extends over 17 amino acids. V lost 6 bases, J lost 3 bases, and 17 bases stayed unmatched. Germline loops: CDR1 SQVTM, CDR2 ANQGSEA. CDR3 region: CSVLLGDRDGNDYGYTF. CDR3 nucleotides: TGCAGCGTCCTACTTGGGGACAGGGATGGCAACGACTATGGCTACACCTTC.

This chain joins TRBV28 and TRBJ2-7; D unclear. From germline, CDR1 is MDHEN and CDR2 SYDVKM. The CDR3 runs to 13 residues. Deletions cut 6 bases from V and 4 bases from J, with 13 bases between. The CDR3 protein is CASSLASGYEQYF. CDR3 nucleotides: TGTGCCAGCAGCCTGGCGTCGGGTTACGAGCAGTACTTC.

The CDR3: CASSDRARNTEAFF. As DNA, the CDR3 is TGTGCCAGCAGCGACAGGGCCAGGAACACTGAAGCTTTCTTT. The V and J genes are TRBV7-6 and TRBJ1-1; 7 nucleotides agree with TRBD1. With V trimmed by 5 bases and J by 1 base, 4 bases remained unmatched. The CDR3 consists of 14 residues. Germline V CDR1 and CDR2: SGHVS, FNYEAQ.

This clone was seen more than once but under ten times. The chain employs TRBV3-1 (or the pseudogene TRBV3-2) and TRBJ2-7, with 10 bases lining up with TRBD2. This CDR3 has 16 amino acids. The V segment lost 2 bases and the J segment 6 bases; nucleotides outside the gene matches: 10. Germline loops: CDR1 LGHDT, CDR2 YNNKEL (reference sequence). The CDR3 coding sequence is TGTGCCAGCAGCCAATGGGATCTAGCGGGGGCCGGCGAGCAGTACTTC. Amino acid sequence: CASSQWDLAGAGEQYF.

The chain couples TRBV27 to TRBJ1-6; a weak D match, TRBD1 (6 bases). Trimming stripped 6 bases from V and 12 bases from J, with 21 bases between. The CDR3 is made up of 15 amino acids. Germline V lookup: CDR1 MNHEY, CDR2 SMNVEV (reference sequence). The CDR3 here is CASSSGQPGRRPLHF. The CDR3, as DNA: TGTGCCAGCAGCTCAGGACAGCCCGGTAGGAGACCCCTCCACTTT.

The genes are TRBV7-9 and TRBJ1-1; D may be TRBD1 (5 bases). Trimming stripped 5 bases from V and 0 bases from J, with 10 bases between. Germline assignment: CDR1 SEHNR and CDR2 FQNEAQ (reference sequence). The CDR3 runs to 14 residues. In nucleotides, the CDR3 is TGTGCCAGCAGCAGGGACTTCCTGAACACTGAAGCTTTCTTT. Protein sequence: CASSRDFLNTEAFF.

Details on this clone: The sample holds other DNA sequences that translate to the same CDR3. The rearrangement links TRBV6-1 to TRBJ1-2; D gene unclear. CDR1 and CDR2 (germline): MNHNS, SASEGT. This CDR3 has 13 residues. The V end was cut by 2 bases, the J end by 3 bases, with 7 bases between. CDR3 bases: TGTGCCAGCAGTGAAAGAGGTGACTATGGCTACACCTTC. Translated, it gives CASSERGDYGYTF.

This chain connects TRBV6-5 to TRBJ2-2; 7 bases are a match to TRBD1. Germline V gene lookup returns CDR1 MNHEY and CDR2 SVGAGI. The V gene end was trimmed by 6 bases and the J gene end by 7 bases; junction bases not matched to a gene: 8. The CDR3 covers 14 residues. CDR3 coding DNA: TGTGCCAGCAGACGAGGGGGACAGAACGGGGAGCTGTTTTTT. Amino acids: CASRRGGQNGELFF.

The V gene is TRBV9, the J gene TRBJ1-5, with 9 bases matching TRBD1. Germline assignment: CDR1 SGDLS and CDR2 YYNGEE. The CDR3 runs to 16 residues. With V trimmed by 0 bases and J by 2 bases, 3 bases remained unmatched. The CDR3 DNA follows: TGTGCCAGCAGCGTAGGGACAGGGGTTGGCAATCAGCCCCAGCATTTT. This encodes CASSVGTGVGNQPQHF.

The rearrangement uses TRBV2 and TRBJ1-6; D call uncertain. Germline CDR1 and CDR2: SNHLY and FYNNEI. Trimming took off 6 bases at V and 7 bases at J, with 10 bases between the two ends. The length of the CDR3 is 13 residues. The CDR3 sequence: CASSPGGNSPLHF. The CDR3 DNA is TGTGCCAGCAGCCCAGGTGGCAATTCACCCCTCCACTTT. The complete variable domain, with remaining parts taken from reference TRBV2 and TRBJ1-6, reads EPEVTQTPSHQVTQMGQEVILRCVPISNHLYFYWYRQILGQKVEFLVSFYNNEISEKSEIFDDQFSVERPDGSNFTLKIRSTKLEDSAMYFCASSPGGNSPLHFGNGTRLTVT.

The chain employs TRBV27 and TRBJ2-7; tentative D call: TRBD1 (6 bases). This CDR3 contains 13 residues. V was shortened by 8 bases and J by 7 bases, with 18 bases between the two germline ends. Germline V lookup: CDR1 MNHEY, CDR2 SMNVEV (reference sequence). DNA of the CDR3: TGTGCCAGCGGGCCCTACAGGGACGCTGAGCAGTACTTC. Its protein is CASGPYRDAEQYF.

This sequence joins TRBV19 and TRBJ2-7, with D possibly matching TRBD2 (6 bases). The CDR3 consists of 15 residues. V shed 3 bases and J shed 1 base, with 13 bases lying between them. The germline V gene encodes CDR1 LNHDA and CDR2 SQIVND (reference sequence). This CDR3 is CASSIIAAISYEQYF. CDR3 coding DNA: TGTGCCAGTAGTATCATAGCGGCCATTTCCTACGAGCAGTACTTC.